What follows is one T cell receptor (beta chain) and its context. Trimming pared 5 bases from V and 1 base from J, leaving 8 bases between. This CDR3 contains 13 residues. CDR1 MNHNS and CDR2 SASEGT come from the germline V gene. These data originate in a study of blood T cell repertoires in COVID-19. For the study at large: The origin of the acute and convalescent COVID-19 samples was the United States, Italy and Spain. PBMCs, B-cell-depleted T cells, or T cells were the source of the cDNA or gDNA that made up the material.

Original handling: Amplifying reference gene primers gave estimates of nucleated cell counts. Sequenced by immunoSEQ multiplex PCR; TCRdb stores in-frame clones only, minus some. V and J calls and clone size are given by that table; D and trimming were obtained from the DNA. This sample has roughly 46,000 clones; approximately 86% occur once, and the top ten carry around 3.3%. Across 24 US areas, participants ranged in age from roughly 18 to 95 years. The J gene is TRBJ1-1, the V gene TRBV6-1; weak D call: TRBD1 (5 bases). The sequenced sample was PBMCs or T cells enriched from blood (not recorded which). This TCR was recovered from a woman aged 50 to 60 who had recovered from COVID-19. Here the CDR3 DNA reads TGTGCCAGCAGTCCAGGACAGAACACTGAAGCTTTCTTT. Translated, it gives CASSPGQNTEAFF.